The following is a T cell receptor beta chain sequence with its context. The entry originates in a study of shared clonotypes between healthy human individuals. Trimming removed 6 bases from V and 4 bases from J; junction bases left unmatched: 5. Germline lookup yields CDR1 WSHSY and CDR2 SAAADI. There are 15 residues in the CDR3. Assay: immunoSEQ multiplex PCR; the TCRdb copy retains only in-frame clones and omits some. The sample comprises 550,000 to 850,000 clones, less than 85% of which are singletons, and about 1.7% rests with the top ten. The receptor was isolated from a woman in her twenties or thirties in good health. This rearrangement joins TRBV10-2 to TRBJ2-6; 8 bases fit TRBD2. The sample was memory CD4+ T cells sorted from blood. Described subset: CD45RA-negative fraction. The CDR3 nucleotides are TGCGCCAGCAGCGGGAGGGGAGCAGGGGCCAACGTCCTGACTTTC. Amino acids: CASSGRGAGANVLTF.